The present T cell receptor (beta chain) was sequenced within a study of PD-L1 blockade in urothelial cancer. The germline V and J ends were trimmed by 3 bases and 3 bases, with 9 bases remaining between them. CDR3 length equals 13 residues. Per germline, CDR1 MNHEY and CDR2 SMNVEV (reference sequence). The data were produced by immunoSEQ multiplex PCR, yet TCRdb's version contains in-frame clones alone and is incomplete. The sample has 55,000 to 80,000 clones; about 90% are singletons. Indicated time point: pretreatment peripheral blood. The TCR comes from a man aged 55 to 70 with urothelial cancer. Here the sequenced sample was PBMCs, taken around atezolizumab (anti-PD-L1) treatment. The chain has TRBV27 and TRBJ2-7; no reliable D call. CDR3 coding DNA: TGTGCCAGCAGTTTGCGACGGAGCTACGAGCAGTACTTC. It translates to CASSLRRSYEQYF.